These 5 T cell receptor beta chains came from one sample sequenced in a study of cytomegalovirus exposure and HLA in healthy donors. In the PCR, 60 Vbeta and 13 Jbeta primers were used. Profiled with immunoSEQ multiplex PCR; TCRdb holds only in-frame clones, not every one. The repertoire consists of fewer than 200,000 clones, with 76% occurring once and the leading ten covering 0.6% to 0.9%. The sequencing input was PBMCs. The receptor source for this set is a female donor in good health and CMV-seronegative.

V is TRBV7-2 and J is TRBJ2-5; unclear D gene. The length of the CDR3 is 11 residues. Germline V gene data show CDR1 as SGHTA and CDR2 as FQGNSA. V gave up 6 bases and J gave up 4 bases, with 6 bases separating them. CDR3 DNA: TGTGCCAGCAGGGCTGGAGAGACCCAGTACTTC. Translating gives CASRAGETQYF.

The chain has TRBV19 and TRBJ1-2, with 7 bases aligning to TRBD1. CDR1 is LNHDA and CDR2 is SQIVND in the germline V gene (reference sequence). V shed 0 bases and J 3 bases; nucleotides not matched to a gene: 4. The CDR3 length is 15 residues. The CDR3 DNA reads TGTGCCAGTAGTATAGACGCCGACAGGGACTATGGCTACACCTTC. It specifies CASSIDADRDYGYTF.

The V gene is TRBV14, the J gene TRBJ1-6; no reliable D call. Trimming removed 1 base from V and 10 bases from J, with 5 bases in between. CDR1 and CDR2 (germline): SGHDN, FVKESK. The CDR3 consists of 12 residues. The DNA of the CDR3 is TGTGCCAGCAGCCAAGTCTCCTCACCCCTCCACTTT. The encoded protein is CASSQVSSPLHF.

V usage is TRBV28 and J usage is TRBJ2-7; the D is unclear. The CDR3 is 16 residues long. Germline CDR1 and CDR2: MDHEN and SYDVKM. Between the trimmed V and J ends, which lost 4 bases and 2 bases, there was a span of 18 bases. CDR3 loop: CASSSPGVEATYEQYF. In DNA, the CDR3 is TGTGCCAGCAGTTCCCCGGGTGTCGAAGCTACCTACGAGCAGTACTTC.

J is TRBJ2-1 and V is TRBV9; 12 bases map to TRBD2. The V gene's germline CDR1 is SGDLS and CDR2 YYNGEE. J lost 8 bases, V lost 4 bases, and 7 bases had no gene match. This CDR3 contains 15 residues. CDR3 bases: TGTGCCAGCAGCCTGACTAGCGGGAGAATAGATGAGCAGTTCTTC. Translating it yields CASSLTSGRIDEQFF.